A single sample gave rise to the 21 T cell receptor beta chains below, sequenced in a study of graft-versus-host responses after intestinal transplantation. Method: immunoSEQ multiplex PCR; TCRdb's copy keeps in-frame clones and lacks some. The sample holds tens of thousands of clones, 91% seen once. Which antigens these TCRs recognize remains unknown. The starting material was unstimulated CD4+ T cells sorted from spleen or lymph node cells, obtained before transplant. Receptor source: a human donor who was the organ donor for an intestinal transplant.

V is TRBV6-5 and J is TRBJ1-1; D gene unclear. The V gene's germline CDR1 is MNHEY and CDR2 SVGAGI. This CDR3 has 12 residues. V was pared by 6 bases and J by 1 base, with 6 bases between. This chain's CDR3 is CASSRQNTEAFF. CDR3 sequence (DNA): TGTGCCAGCAGCCGACAGAACACTGAAGCTTTCTTT.

The V call is TRBV5-1, the J call TRBJ1-1; TRBD1 matches 8 bases. This CDR3 is 14 amino acids long. Germline CDR1 SGHRS, CDR2 YFSETQ. Germline trimming cut 5 bases from V and 4 bases from J; bases unmatched to any gene: 7. CDR3 nucleotides: TGCGCCAGCAGTCCCCTAGGACAGGGCACTGAAGCTTTCTTT. Translating it yields CASSPLGQGTEAFF. The variable domain in full, completed from reference TRBV5-1 and TRBJ1-1, reads KAGVTQTPRYLIKTRGQQVTLSCSPISGHRSVSWYQQTPGQGLQFLFEYFSETQRNKGNFPGRFSGRQFSNSRSEMNVSTLELGDSALYLCASSPLGQGTEAFFGQGTRLTVV.

The chain joins TRBV6-5 to TRBJ2-7, with 12 positions matching TRBD2. The CDR3 runs 16 residues. J lost 2 bases, V lost 2 bases, and 4 bases had no gene match. CDR1 is MNHEY, CDR2 SVGAGI, per germline. CDR3: CASSYGTSGLTYEQYF. DNA for the CDR3: TGTGCCAGCAGTTACGGGACTAGCGGGCTCACCTACGAGCAGTACTTC.

The chain uses TRBV6-1 and TRBJ2-3; no reliable D call. Trimming took 5 bases from V and 2 from J, leaving 14 bases between them. Germline V gene data show CDR1 as MNHNS and CDR2 as SASEGT. The CDR3 runs 15 residues. CDR3: CASSLRSRNTDTQYF. Written as DNA, the CDR3 is TGTGCCAGCAGTCTTCGGAGTAGGAACACAGATACGCAGTATTTT.

The CDR3 DNA follows: TGTGCCAGTAGCCCCCAAGCGGCGATCTCCTACGAGCAGTACTTC. Its translation: CASSPQAAISYEQYF. The genes are TRBV19 and TRBJ2-5, with a possible D match to TRBD2 (5 bases). Judging by the DNA end, TRBJ2-7 fits better; the J call may be wrong. Germline CDR1 reads LNHDA; CDR2 reads SQIVND (reference sequence). The CDR3 is 15 amino acids.

The gene calls are TRBV6-1 and TRBJ1-3, with D hard to call. V gave up 7 bases and J gave up 0 bases, with 10 bases separating them. Looked up from germline, CDR1 is MNHNS and CDR2 is SASEGT. This CDR3 is 14 amino acids long. As DNA, the CDR3 is TGTGCCAGCACTCGGACTTACTCTGGAAACACCATATATTTT. Translation: CASTRTYSGNTIYF.

The J gene is TRBJ2-1, the V gene TRBV2, with D possibly being TRBD1 (7 bases). Germline loops: CDR1 SNHLY, CDR2 FYNNEI. Trimming shortened V by 3 bases and J by 4 bases, and 10 bases separated the two germline ends. CDR3 size: 14 residues. CDR3 DNA sequence: TGTGCCAGCAGTGACAGGGGGGAGTACAATGAGCAGTTCTTC. It yields the protein CASSDRGEYNEQFF.

This sequence joins TRBV15 and TRBJ1-2; 7 nucleotides agree with TRBD1. The germline gives CDR1 LNHNV, CDR2 YYDKDF (reference sequence). The CDR3 consists of 13 residues. The trim removed 9 bases at V and 4 bases at J, leaving 8 bases unmatched. In DNA form, the CDR3 reads TGTGCCACTGGCACAGGGGATCGCTATGGCTACACCTTC. Translated: CATGTGDRYGYTF.

The chain has TRBV7-9 and TRBJ2-3; D call uncertain. This CDR3 has 14 residues. The V and J ends lost 5 bases and 6 bases respectively, with 15 bases between them. Germline V CDR1 and CDR2: SEHNR, FQNEAQ (reference sequence). In nucleotides, the CDR3 is TGTGCCAGCAGCCCTTTGGTTAGTTGGGATACGCAGTATTTT. Translated: CASSPLVSWDTQYF.

This chain links TRBV6-1 with TRBJ1-5; 9 bases are a match to TRBD1. J lost 10 bases, V lost 6 bases, and 10 bases had no gene match. CDR3 length: 14 residues. Germline lookup yields CDR1 MNHNS and CDR2 SASEGT. The CDR3 coding sequence is TGTGCCAGCAGCCGGGACAGGGTCTCCTTACCCCAGCATTTT. It codes for CASSRDRVSLPQHF.

The chain carries TRBV6-5 and TRBJ1-5; D is uncertain. Germline V gene data show CDR1 as MNHEY and CDR2 as SVGAGI. V gave up 2 bases and J gave up 7 bases, with 9 bases separating them. This CDR3 contains 13 residues. CDR3 sequence (DNA): TGTGCCAGCAGTTACAGTCCGGGACAGCCCCAGCATTTT. Translation gives CASSYSPGQPQHF.

This CDR3 reads CSAEDSPRQTQYF. The DNA of the CDR3 is TGCAGCGCCGAGGACAGTCCTCGACAGACCCAGTACTTC. This chain links TRBV29-1 with TRBJ2-5; D possibly corresponds to TRBD1 (6 bases). CDR3 length: 13 residues. The V end lost 7 bases, the J end lost 6 bases, and 18 bases lay between the germline ends. The germline V gene encodes CDR1 SQVTM and CDR2 ANQGSEA.

This clone came up once. The V gene is TRBV5-1, the J gene TRBJ2-1, with 7 bases identical to TRBD1. V shed 5 bases, J shed 4 bases, and the junction held 15 bases outside the gene matches. The CDR3 has 17 residues. Germline loops: CDR1 SGHRS, CDR2 YFSETQ. The CDR3: CASSRSGTADPYNEQFF. As DNA, the CDR3 is TGCGCCAGCAGTCGGTCCGGGACAGCCGACCCTTACAATGAGCAGTTCTTC. Full variable domain (rest looked up from reference TRBV5-1 and TRBJ2-1): KAGVTQTPRYLIKTRGQQVTLSCSPISGHRSVSWYQQTPGQGLQFLFEYFSETQRNKGNFPGRFSGRQFSNSRSEMNVSTLELGDSALYLCASSRSGTADPYNEQFFGPGTRLTVL.

This clone was seen only once. The chain uses TRBV30 and TRBJ2-1; 13 bases are shared with TRBD2. The CDR3 runs to 18 residues. Per the germline V gene, CDR1 is GTSNPN and CDR2 is SVGIG (reference sequence). V lost 2 bases and J lost 7; bases outside the gene matches: 14. The CDR3 nucleotides are TGTGCCTGGAGTATTCCCCCGGGACTAGCGGGAAGGTTAAATGAGCAGTTCTTC. Translated: CAWSIPPGLAGRLNEQFF.

This sequence joins TRBV30 and TRBJ2-5; 8 positions match TRBD1. Per germline, CDR1 GTSNPN and CDR2 SVGIG (reference sequence). The CDR3 is made up of 15 amino acids. Trimming took 2 bases from V and 5 from J; bases not matched to a gene: 10. CDR3 in amino acids: CAWSLQGVRRETQYF. In DNA, the CDR3 is TGTGCCTGGAGTTTACAGGGGGTACGACGGGAGACCCAGTACTTC.

This clone was found a few times. This chain joins TRBV28 and TRBJ1-1; no definite D call. V was clipped by 7 bases and J by 4 bases, with 19 bases between them. In germline, CDR1 is MDHEN, CDR2 SYDVKM. The length of the CDR3 is 15 residues. The CDR3 loop is CASIGFQVSSTEAFF. CDR3 nucleotides: TGTGCCAGCATCGGCTTCCAGGTATCGAGCACTGAAGCTTTCTTT. Full variable domain (remainder filled in from reference TRBV28 and TRBJ1-1): DVKVTQSSRYLVKRTGEKVFLECVQDMDHENMFWYRQDPGLGLRLIYFSYDVKMKEKGDIPEGYSVSREKKERFSLILESASTNQTSMYLCASIGFQVSSTEAFFGQGTRLTVV.

The CDR3 nucleotides read TGCGCCAGCAGCAGTAACGACCCAACTAGCGGGGTCTACGAGCAGTACTTC. The encoded protein is CASSSNDPTSGVYEQYF. The rearrangement uses TRBV5-1 and TRBJ2-5; the match to TRBD2 covers 10 bases. The assigned J gene may be wrong: the sequence end matches TRBJ2-7 better. CDR1 and CDR2 from the germline V gene are SGHRS and YFSETQ. The CDR3 covers 17 residues.

This clone appeared once. This chain uses TRBV5-1 with TRBJ2-7, with TRBD2 matching over 11 bases. V shed 0 bases, J shed 0 bases, and the junction held 5 bases outside the gene matches. The CDR3 is made up of 17 amino acids. Germline loops: CDR1 SGHRS, CDR2 YFSETQ. The CDR3 reads CASSLVSSGRSSYEQYF. The CDR3 DNA is TGCGCCAGCAGCTTGGTGTCTAGCGGGAGGAGCTCCTACGAGCAGTACTTC.

The rearrangement joins TRBV10-2 to TRBJ2-1, with D possibly being TRBD1 (5 bases). Trimming shortened V by 4 bases and J by 13 bases, and 20 bases separated the two germline ends. Germline values: CDR1 WSHSY, CDR2 SAAADI. This CDR3 region has 14 residues. The CDR3 region is CASSGAGIIGVQFF. The CDR3 nucleotides read TGCGCCAGCAGTGGGGCAGGGATTATAGGTGTCCAGTTCTTC.

The gene calls are TRBV29-1 and TRBJ1-1; perhaps TRBD1 as D (6 bases). The germline V gene has CDR1 SQVTM and CDR2 ANQGSEA. The CDR3 is 15 amino acids. The V gene lost 6 bases and the J gene lost 4 bases, with 21 bases spanning the gap. The CDR3 loop is CSVAPGTRFFTEAFF. CDR3 in DNA: TGCAGCGTCGCGCCCGGGACACGTTTTTTCACTGAAGCTTTCTTT.

This clone has more than one count but fewer than ten. The chain has TRBV18 and TRBJ2-7; 13 bases are a match to TRBD2. Germline V gene data show CDR1 as KGHSH and CDR2 as LQKENI. V dropped 0 bases and J dropped 9; count of bases not matched to a gene: 2. The CDR3 is made up of 14 amino acids. The CDR3 DNA is TGTGCCAGCTCACCACCGGGACTAGCGGGATGGCAGTACTTC. This translates into CASSPPGLAGWQYF.